Shown below are 28 T cell receptor beta chains from a single sample sequenced in a study of CD8 T cells in ankylosing spondylitis. TCRdb recomputed calls from the 5' RACE reads with MiXCR, one row per CDR3 protein. Of about 480,000 distinct CDR3 sequences in the sample, 15% to 20% were seen once. Antigens for these TCRs are unknown. Findings and caveats of the study: Apparently characteristic of ankylosing spondylitis blood was a TCR beta motif (under ten highly homologous variants).

Sequencing was performed on blood, either unsorted or a sorted T cell fraction (not recorded which). The receptors originated from a male donor with ankylosing spondylitis.

The J gene is TRBJ2-5, the V gene TRBV6-2 or TRBV6-3; tentative D call: TRBD2 (6 bases). Trimming pared 2 bases from V and 0 bases from J, leaving 7 bases between. CDR1 and CDR2 from the germline V gene are MNHEY and SVGEGT. The CDR3 sequence is 14 residues long. CDR3 loop: CASSYAGYQETQYF. The CDR3 region has the DNA TGTGCCAGCAGTTACGCGGGGTACCAAGAGACCCAGTACTTC.

This clonotype appeared a few times. V is TRBV29-1 and J is TRBJ1-1, with D possibly TRBD1 on 5 matching bases. The CDR3 is 13 residues long. CDR1 is SQVTM, CDR2 ANQGSEA, per germline. Trimming cost V 7 bases and J 0 bases, with 12 bases left between them. CDR3 sequence: CSAQTGLNTEAFF. The CDR3 region has the DNA TGCAGCGCTCAGACGGGACTGAACACTGAAGCTTTCTTT. Full variable domain (remainder filled in from reference TRBV29-1 and TRBJ1-1): SAVISQKPSRDICQRGTSLTIQCQVDSQVTMMFWYRQQPGQSLTLIATANQGSEATYESGFVIDKFPISRPNLTFSTLTVSNMSPEDSSIYLCSAQTGLNTEAFFGQGTRLTVV.

There are a few counts of this clonotype. V is TRBV7-2 and J is TRBJ2-1, with a weak D call TRBD2 (5 bases). CDR3 size: 14 residues. V was clipped by 5 bases and J by 8 bases, with 16 bases between them. Germline-derived CDR1 and CDR2 are SGHTA and FQGNSA. CDR3 sequence: CASSAGATTHEQFF. CDR3 coding DNA: TGTGCCAGCAGCGCGGGTGCCACCACCCATGAGCAGTTCTTC.

The J gene is TRBJ1-2, the V gene TRBV28; 9 bases are shared with TRBD1. Germline CDR1 is MDHEN and CDR2 is SYDVKM. The CDR3 is 13 residues long. The V and J ends lost 1 base and 8 bases, in that order; junction bases with no gene match: 2. The CDR3 loop is CASSLYRGQGYTF. Here the CDR3 DNA reads TGTGCCAGCAGTTTATACAGGGGGCAAGGCTACACCTTC.

This clonotype was counted a few times. The rearrangement uses TRBV20-1 and TRBJ1-5; 8 positions match TRBD1. CDR3 length: 14 residues. V was clipped by 6 bases and J by 5 bases; unmatched bases: 9. Looked up from germline, CDR1 is DFQATT and CDR2 is SNEGSKA (reference sequence). The CDR3: CSAGWTGTDQPQHF. CDR3 nucleotide sequence: TGCAGTGCGGGATGGACAGGGACGGATCAGCCCCAGCATTTT.

Only a few counts were recorded for this clonotype. J is TRBJ1-1 and V is TRBV12-3 or TRBV12-4; D unresolved. CDR3 length: 12 amino acids. The V end was cut by 1 base, the J end by 10 bases, with 10 bases between. CDR3 DNA: TGTGCCAGCAGTTTAGGCCGCGGCGGAGCTTTCTTT. This encodes CASSLGRGGAFF.

Only a few counts were recorded for this clonotype. J is TRBJ2-5 and V is TRBV6-5; 10 nucleotides match TRBD1. This CDR3 is 14 amino acids long. Germline CDR1 and CDR2: MNHEY and SVGAGI. The J segment lost 5 bases and the V segment lost 4 bases, leaving 4 bases of the junction unmatched. The CDR3 loop reads CASSSGTGAETQYF. DNA of the CDR3: TGTGCCAGCAGTTCGGGGACAGGGGCCGAGACCCAGTACTTC.

This clonotype has a handful of counts. The CDR3 region is CASSSRTSGNYEQFF. CDR3 in DNA: TGTGCCAGCAGTTCTCGGACTAGCGGGAACTATGAGCAGTTCTTC. The V call is TRBV12-3 or TRBV12-4, the J call TRBJ2-1; 12 nucleotides agree with TRBD2. V gave up 4 bases and J gave up 8 bases; unmatched junction bases: 6. This CDR3 region has 15 residues.

CDR3 sequence: CASSSRRVRSGYGYTF. The CDR3 DNA sequence: TGTGCCAGCAGCTCCAGACGGGTTCGGTCGGGCTATGGCTACACCTTC. The chain combines TRBV7-2 with TRBJ1-2; the D is unclear. Germline CDR1 and CDR2: SGHTA and FQGNSA. The CDR3 has 16 amino acids. V was pared by 4 bases and J by 4 bases, with 19 bases between. The entire variable domain, with the rest obtained from reference TRBV7-2 and TRBJ1-2, is as follows: GAGVSQSPSNKVTEKGKDVELRCDPISGHTALYWYRQSLGQGLEFLIYFQGNSAPDKSGLPSDRFSAERTGGSVSTLTIQRTQQEDSAVYLCASSSRRVRSGYGYTFGSGTRLTVV.

This clonotype showed up many times. The chain uses TRBV12-3 or TRBV12-4 and TRBJ2-1, with D perhaps matching TRBD1 (6 bases). V lost 2 bases, J lost 5 bases, and 13 bases lay in between. The CDR3 runs to 15 residues. The CDR3 DNA sequence: TGTGCCAGCAGTTTACGCAGGGGTAACGACAATGAGCAGTTCTTC. Protein product: CASSLRRGNDNEQFF.

This clonotype has a handful of counts. The chain joins TRBV30 to TRBJ2-1; D not resolved. The CDR3 extends over 12 amino acids. Between the trimmed V and J ends, which lost 4 bases and 2 bases, there was a span of 6 bases. Per the germline V gene, CDR1 is GTSNPN and CDR2 is SVGIG (reference sequence). Here the CDR3 DNA reads TGTGCCTGGACTAGACCCTACAATGAGCAGTTCTTC. Protein sequence: CAWTRPYNEQFF.

The table lists this clonotype with a few counts. This sequence joins TRBV10-3 and TRBJ1-1, with a possible D match to TRBD1 (5 bases). Deletions cut 2 bases from V and 1 base from J, with 8 bases between. This CDR3 has 14 amino acids. The V gene's germline CDR1 is ENHRY and CDR2 SYGVKD. In DNA, the CDR3 is TGTGCCATCAGTGAGCGGGGGACGAACACTGAAGCTTTCTTT. Its translation is CAISERGTNTEAFF.

The sample holds a few counts of this clonotype. The chain couples TRBV7-8 to TRBJ2-7, with a weak D call TRBD1 (5 bases). Trimming pared 3 bases from V and 2 bases from J, leaving 8 bases between. Germline-derived CDR1 and CDR2 are SGHVS and FQNEAQ. This CDR3 has 13 residues. The CDR3 bases are TGTGCCAGCAGCTTTGACAGCACCTACGAGCAGTACTTC. Residues: CASSFDSTYEQYF.

This clonotype was counted at least ten times. The chain combines TRBV2 with TRBJ2-1; D remains unclear. The V gene's germline CDR1 is SNHLY and CDR2 FYNNEI. Trimming stripped 2 bases from V and 10 bases from J, with 12 bases between. This CDR3 is 13 amino acids long. CDR3 sequence reads: CASSETLNGEQFF. The CDR3 DNA follows: TGTGCCAGCAGTGAAACTTTGAACGGGGAGCAGTTCTTC.

V usage is TRBV10-3 and J usage is TRBJ2-5; a possible D gene is TRBD2 (6 bases). Per germline, CDR1 ENHRY and CDR2 SYGVKD. There are 15 residues in the CDR3. Trimming removed 4 bases from V and 0 bases from J, with 12 bases in between. CDR3 sequence reads: CAISASGGNQETQYF. As DNA, the CDR3 is TGTGCCATCAGTGCCTCCGGCGGGAACCAAGAGACCCAGTACTTC.

The V and J genes are TRBV12-3 or TRBV12-4 and TRBJ1-3; possibly TRBD1 for D (6 bases). This CDR3 is 15 amino acids long. Between the trimmed V and J ends, which lost 2 bases and 3 bases, there was a span of 11 bases. The CDR3 sequence is CASSLSRGHGNTIYF. The DNA of the CDR3 is TGTGCCAGCAGTTTAAGTAGGGGACATGGAAACACCATATATTTT.

The gene calls are TRBV5-1 and TRBJ2-5, with D possibly being TRBD1 (6 bases). The V end lost 0 bases, the J end lost 1 base, and 13 bases lay between the germline ends. Per germline, CDR1 SGHRS and CDR2 YFSETQ. The CDR3 contains 16 residues. The CDR3 reads CASSLGGGHLQETQYF. CDR3 nucleotides: TGCGCCAGCAGCTTGGGAGGGGGACACCTCCAAGAGACCCAGTACTTC.

The J gene is TRBJ1-2, the V gene TRBV30; TRBD1 is a possible D gene (6 bases). V shed 2 bases and J shed 4 bases, with 14 bases lying between them. This CDR3 region has 14 residues. CDR1 GTSNPN and CDR2 SVGIG come from the germline V gene (reference sequence). This CDR3 reads CAWSSTGRVYGYTF. The CDR3 DNA reads TGTGCCTGGAGTTCAACAGGGAGGGTCTATGGCTACACCTTC.

This clonotype turned up a few times. This chain connects TRBV25-1 to TRBJ2-6, with TRBD1 matching 9 bases. This CDR3 contains 16 residues. V was clipped by 7 bases and J by 2 bases; unmatched bases: 6. Per the germline V gene, CDR1 is MGHDK and CDR2 is SYGVNS. CDR3 nucleotide sequence: TGTGCCAGCAAGGGGACAGGGACCGCTGGGGCCAACGTCCTGACTTTC. Translating gives CASKGTGTAGANVLTF.

This clonotype was detected a few times. The chain has TRBV20-1 and TRBJ2-4, with 16 bases matching TRBD2. Per the germline V gene, CDR1 is DFQATT and CDR2 is SNEGSKA (reference sequence). The V segment lost 2 bases and the J segment 2 bases; nucleotides outside the gene matches: 6. CDR3 length equals 18 residues. CDR3 amino acids: CSARSGLAGGVSKNIQYF. The CDR3 DNA sequence: TGCAGTGCTAGATCGGGACTAGCGGGAGGGGTTTCCAAAAACATTCAGTACTTC.

A few counts support this clonotype. The rearrangement joins TRBV11-2 to TRBJ2-2; unclear D gene. This CDR3 is 12 amino acids long. Germline V gene sequence: CDR1 SGHAT, CDR2 FQNNGV. Trimming took 2 bases from V and 8 from J, leaving 6 bases between them. The CDR3 nucleotides read TGTGCCAGCAGCTTAAATAGGGGGGAGCTGTTTTTT. This sequence encodes CASSLNRGELFF.

This clonotype appeared a few times. The rearrangement uses TRBV6-5 and TRBJ2-7, with TRBD2 matching 13 bases. Per the germline V gene, CDR1 is MNHEY and CDR2 is SVGAGI. Trimming cost V 0 bases and J 3 bases; bases outside gene matches: 2. CDR3 size: 16 residues. The CDR3: CASSYSGTSGNYEQYF. CDR3 sequence (DNA): TGTGCCAGCAGTTACTCCGGGACTAGCGGGAACTACGAGCAGTACTTC.

This clonotype occurred a few times. The chain uses TRBV28 and TRBJ2-7; D might be TRBD1 (6 bases). Between the trimmed V and J ends, which lost 7 bases and 0 bases, there was a span of 13 bases. The CDR3 consists of 14 residues. Germline CDR1 reads MDHEN; CDR2 reads SYDVKM. CDR3 residues: CASKTGQPSYEQYF. The CDR3 region has the DNA TGTGCCAGCAAAACGGGACAACCCTCCTACGAGCAGTACTTC. Together with reference TRBV28 and TRBJ2-7, the CDR3 gives the full variable domain: DVKVTQSSRYLVKRTGEKVFLECVQDMDHENMFWYRQDPGLGLRLIYFSYDVKMKEKGDIPEGYSVSREKKERFSLILESASTNQTSMYLCASKTGQPSYEQYFGPGTRLTVT.

This clonotype occurred a few times. This chain connects TRBV28 to TRBJ2-5, with 7 bases that match TRBD2. Germline V gene lookup returns CDR1 MDHEN and CDR2 SYDVKM. CDR3 size: 14 residues. V lost 5 bases, J lost 0 bases, and 3 bases stayed unmatched. CDR3 bases: TGTGCCAGCAGTCGGACTAGTAACCAAGAGACCCAGTACTTC. Its protein product is CASSRTSNQETQYF.

The chain joins TRBV7-2 to TRBJ2-1; TRBD1 matches 9 bases. The CDR3 runs 15 residues. In germline, CDR1 is SGHTA, CDR2 FQGNSA. Losses at the gene ends were 5 bases for V and 3 bases for J; bases not matched to a gene: 5. CDR3 in amino acids: CASSQGTGYYNEQFF. CDR3 nucleotides: TGTGCCAGCAGCCAAGGGACAGGGTACTACAATGAGCAGTTCTTC. The entire variable domain, with the rest obtained from reference TRBV7-2 and TRBJ2-1, is as follows: GAGVSQSPSNKVTEKGKDVELRCDPISGHTALYWYRQSLGQGLEFLIYFQGNSAPDKSGLPSDRFSAERTGGSVSTLTIQRTQQEDSAVYLCASSQGTGYYNEQFFGPGTRLTVL.

About this clonotype itself: The germline gene is not matched at one end of the junction; a read error may be the cause. The chain joins TRBV10-2 to TRBJ1-1; D is undetermined. CDR1 is WSHSY, CDR2 SAAADI, per germline. This CDR3 contains 14 residues. This CDR3 reads CASSDTRVNTGAFF. The CDR3 coding sequence is TGCGCCAGCAGTGACACAAGGGTGAACACTGGAGCTTTCTTT.

This clonotype appeared a few times. The chain carries TRBV7-2 and TRBJ2-3, with 8 bases lining up with TRBD1. CDR3 length: 14 amino acids. Germline values: CDR1 SGHTA, CDR2 FQGNSA. The trim removed 9 bases at V and 0 bases at J, leaving 5 bases unmatched. CDR3 sequence reads: CASGTGSSTDTQYF. DNA of the CDR3: TGTGCCAGTGGGACAGGCTCTAGCACAGATACGCAGTATTTT.

This clonotype was counted only a few times. This chain connects TRBV5-1 to TRBJ2-7, with no clear D. The V gene lost 0 bases and the J gene lost 6 bases, with 7 bases spanning the gap. In germline, CDR1 is SGHRS, CDR2 YFSETQ. This CDR3 has 12 residues. The CDR3, as DNA: TGCGCCAGCAGCTTGGACGGCCTCGAGCAGTACTTC. It specifies CASSLDGLEQYF.